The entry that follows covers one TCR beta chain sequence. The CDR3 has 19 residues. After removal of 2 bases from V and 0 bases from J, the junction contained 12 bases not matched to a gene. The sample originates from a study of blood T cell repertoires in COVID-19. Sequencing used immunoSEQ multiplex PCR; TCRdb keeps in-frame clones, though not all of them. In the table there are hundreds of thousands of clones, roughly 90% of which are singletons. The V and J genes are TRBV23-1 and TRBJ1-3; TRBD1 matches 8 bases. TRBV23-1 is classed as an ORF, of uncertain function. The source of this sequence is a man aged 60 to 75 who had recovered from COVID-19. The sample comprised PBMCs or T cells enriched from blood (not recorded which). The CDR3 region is CASSQRTGFGSYSGNTIYF. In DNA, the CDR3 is TGCGCCAGCAGTCAAAGGACAGGGTTTGGGTCCTACTCTGGAAACACCATATATTTT.